This is a list of T cell receptor beta chains from one sample in a study of metastatic and nonmetastatic thyroid tumors. TCRdb reprocessed the PCR reads via MiXCR. The sample lists roughly 30,000 clones; less than 30% were seen once. What was sequenced was blood. The receptors derive from a female donor with papillary thyroid cancer or a benign thyroid nodule (not recorded which). Some clones in this sample may be carry-over from other donors' samples. CDR3s include the opening cysteine and the closing phenylalanine or tryptophan. A D gene is named only where the DNA matches it firmly. Clone sizes are given selectively: once, few, many, or a class where the clone is expanded.

J gene,clone size,V gene,D gene,CDR3 DNA,CDR3 protein
TRBJ2-5,once,TRBV9,-,TGTGCCAGCAGCGCGGCAGGGGGAGGAATGGAGACCCAGTACTTC,CASSAAGGGMETQYF
TRBJ2-1,many,TRBV18,-,TGTGCCAGCTCACCTTCCGTTAATGAGCAGTTCTTC,CASSPSVNEQFF
TRBJ1-1,many,TRBV27,TRBD1,TGTGCCAGCAGTGGGACGACAGGGGTTGAAGCTTTCTTT,CASSGTTGVEAFF
TRBJ1-2,-,TRBV5-1,TRBD1,TGCGCCAGCAGCTCGCCCGGACAGGGGGCCTATGGCTACACCTTC,CASSSPGQGAYGYTF
TRBJ2-7,few,TRBV28,-,TGTGCCAGAGACCTGGACGGTCCCTACGAGCAGTACTTC,CARDLDGPYEQYF
TRBJ2-4,many,TRBV7-9,-,TGTGCCAGCGCCCCCCATGGGGGGCTAGCCAAAAACATTCAGTACTTC,CASAPHGGLAKNIQYF
TRBJ2-5,-,TRBV30,-,TGTGGTTTAGGACAAGAGACCCAGTACTTC,CGLGQETQYF
TRBJ1-2,-,TRBV6-1,-,TGTGCCAGTCAGGAAACAGCCTCCTATGGCTACACCTTC,CASQETASYGYTF
TRBJ2-7,few,TRBV2,-,TGTGCCAGCTACGGAACGGGTGAATACTCCTACGAGCAGTATTTC,CASYGTGEYSYEQYF
TRBJ1-1,few,TRBV29-1,-,TGCAGCGTTGACCGGGGACCTGAAGCTTTCTTT,CSVDRGPEAFF
TRBJ2-7,medium-sized,TRBV28,-,TGTGCCAGCAGTGAGATGAGTAGTGACGAGCAGTACTTC,CASSEMSSDEQYF
TRBJ2-2,-,TRBV5-1,-,TGCGCCAGCAGCTCCCGGAACACCGGGGAGCTGTTTTTT,CASSSRNTGELFF
TRBJ1-4,many,TRBV15,-,TGTGCCACCAGCAGAGACGTAGGGAAAGTGTTTTTT,CATSRDVGKVFF
TRBJ2-7,many,TRBV7-9,-,TGTGCCAGCAGCCCCAGGGTGCAGTACTTC,CASSPRVQYF
TRBJ1-1,-,TRBV27,TRBD1,TGTGCCAGCAGCGGGACAGGGGGAATTAACACTGAAGCTTTCTTT,CASSGTGGINTEAFF
TRBJ1-2,few,TRBV12-3/TRBV12-4,-,TGTGCCAGCAGTTTGGGGAACGGCTATGGCTACACCTTC,CASSLGNGYGYTF
TRBJ2-1,few,TRBV12-3/TRBV12-4,-,TGTGCCAGCAGTTTGGGGTCGGGTGGTAGAAATGAGCAGTTCTTC,CASSLGSGGRNEQFF
TRBJ1-4,-,TRBV27,-,TGTGCCAGCAGTGCGACAGCCATCGGGAAACTGTTTTTT,CASSATAIGKLFF
TRBJ2-2,many,TRBV7-2,-,TGTGCCAGCAGCTTAAGTCAGACCGGGGAGCTGTTTTTT,CASSLSQTGELFF
TRBJ2-1,-,TRBV19,TRBD1,TGTGCCAGTAGTCCCCATGACAGGGTGGAAAACAATGAGCAGTTCTTC,CASSPHDRVENNEQFF
TRBJ1-3,many,TRBV5-1,-,TGCGCCAGCAGCTTGGGGGGACAAACCTCTGGAAACACCATATATTTT,CASSLGGQTSGNTIYF
TRBJ1-2,-,TRBV28,TRBD1,TGTGCCAGCAGTCCGCCGTTGACAGGGGAAGGGGATGGCTACACCTTC,CASSPPLTGEGDGYTF
TRBJ2-7,-,TRBV20-1,-,TGCAGTGCTACCCGACGGGGCCCCAACTACGAGCATTACTTC,CSATRRGPNYEHYF
TRBJ2-7,medium-sized,TRBV10-2,-,TGCGCCAGCAGCCTACGCCTAGGGGTCAGCTACGAGCAGTACTTC,CASSLRLGVSYEQYF
TRBJ1-5,few,TRBV24-1,-,TGTGCCACCAGTGACCAGGACCCACTCAATCAGCCCCAGCATTTT,CATSDQDPLNQPQHF
TRBJ2-1,-,TRBV20-1,TRBD2,TGCAGTGCTAGTATTCTGGGACTAGCGGGACGTGAGCAGTTCTTC,CSASILGLAGREQFF
TRBJ2-1,-,TRBV5-6,TRBD2,TGTGCCAGCAGCTTGGCACTAGCGGGCCTAAATGAGAAGTTCTTC,CASSLALAGLNEKFF
TRBJ1-5,-,TRBV7-2,-,TGTGCCAGCAGCTTAGACGGCAGCCCTCAGCCCCAGCATTTT,CASSLDGSPQPQHF
TRBJ2-1,few,TRBV10-1,TRBD2,TGCGCCAGCAGTGATGGTAGCGGGACGATTCATGAGCAGTTCTTC,CASSDGSGTIHEQFF
TRBJ1-2,-,TRBV11-2,-,TGTGCCAGCAGCTTAGGGGGCGTCTATGGCTACACCTTC,CASSLGGVYGYTF
TRBJ1-2,medium-sized,TRBV5-1,TRBD1,TGCGCCAGCAGCCGGACAGGGGGGGACTATGGCTACACCTTC,CASSRTGGDYGYTF
TRBJ2-2,-,TRBV28,TRBD1,TGTGCCAGCCAACAGGGGATCGCCGGGGAGCTGTTTTTT,CASQQGIAGELFF
TRBJ2-5,many,TRBV6-2/TRBV6-3,-,TGTGCCAGCAGTTATGCAGGGTCTGGAGAGACCCAGTACTTC,CASSYAGSGETQYF
TRBJ1-3,few,TRBV12-3/TRBV12-4,-,TGTGCCAGCAGTTTTATATCGACAGGATTCTCTGGAAACACCATATATTTT,CASSFISTGFSGNTIYF
TRBJ2-6,few,TRBV6-4,-,TGTGCCAGCAGTGAAGAATGGGGGGCTGGGGCCAACGTCCTGACTTTC,CASSEEWGAGANVLTF
TRBJ1-2,many,TRBV5-6,-,TGTACCAGCAGCTTAATCGGGGACTATGGCTACACCTTC,CTSSLIGDYGYTF
TRBJ2-7,few,TRBV29-1,TRBD1,TGCAGCGCCCGGGACAGGGAACGCCACGAGCAGTACTTC,CSARDRERHEQYF
TRBJ2-2,-,TRBV7-2,TRBD1,TGTGCCAGCAGCTTAACGGACAGGGTCCCCACCGGTGAGCTGTTTTTT,CASSLTDRVPTGELFF
TRBJ2-7,-,TRBV20-1,-,TGCAGTGCTAGCCGGGACGAAACAACCTACGAGCAGTACTTC,CSASRDETTYEQYF
TRBJ2-7,-,TRBV30,-,TGTGCCTGGAGTCTAATGGGGGAGCAGTACTTC,CAWSLMGEQYF
TRBJ2-1,-,TRBV7-3,TRBD1,TGTGCCAGCGGCTCCTCGACAGGGACCAATGAGCAGTTCTTC,CASGSSTGTNEQFF
TRBJ1-2,few,TRBV10-3,-,TGTGCCGTCTCTGGGCCTTCCGGTTTTTCCTATGGCTACACCTTC,CAVSGPSGFSYGYTF
TRBJ1-6,few,TRBV12-3/TRBV12-4,-,TGTGCCAGCAGTCACTCCTATAATTCACCCCTCCACTTT,CASSHSYNSPLHF
TRBJ2-1,-,TRBV11-1,TRBD2,TGTGCCAGCAGCTTACCTCTAGCGGGTTATTACAATGAGCAGTTCTTC,CASSLPLAGYYNEQFF
TRBJ2-1,once,TRBV20-1,TRBD2,TGCAGTGCTATAAGCGGGAGGGCTCTCAATGAGCAGTTCTTC,CSAISGRALNEQFF